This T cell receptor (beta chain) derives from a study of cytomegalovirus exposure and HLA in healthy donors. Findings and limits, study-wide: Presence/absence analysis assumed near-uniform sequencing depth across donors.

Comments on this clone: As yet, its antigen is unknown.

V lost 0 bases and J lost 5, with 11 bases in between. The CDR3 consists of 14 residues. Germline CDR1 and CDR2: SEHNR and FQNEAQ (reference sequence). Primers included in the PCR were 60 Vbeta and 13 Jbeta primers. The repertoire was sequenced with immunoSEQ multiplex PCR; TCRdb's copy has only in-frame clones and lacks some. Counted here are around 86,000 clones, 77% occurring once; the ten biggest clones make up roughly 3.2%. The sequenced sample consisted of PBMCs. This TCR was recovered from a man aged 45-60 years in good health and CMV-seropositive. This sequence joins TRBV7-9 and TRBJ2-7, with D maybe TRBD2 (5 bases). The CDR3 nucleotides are TGTGCCAGCAGCTTAGCTGGAGGCGGTAACGAGCAGTACTTC. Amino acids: CASSLAGGGNEQYF.